This TCR beta chain stems from a study of blood T cell repertoires in COVID-19. TCRdb's copy holds only in-frame clones and misses some; the assay was immunoSEQ multiplex PCR. The sample has 75,000 to 90,000 clones, 75% to 85% seen once. The CDR3 is 12 amino acids. The germline V gene has CDR1 SGHDT and CDR2 YYEEEE. The germline V and J ends were trimmed by 4 bases and 4 bases, with 9 bases remaining between them. This clone turned up a few times. Sequenced: peripheral blood. The V and J genes are TRBV5-6 and TRBJ2-7; D may be TRBD1 (6 bases). This sequence was found in a woman in her thirties or forties with active or convalescent COVID-19. The chain's CDR3 is CASSEQGYEQYF. The CDR3 region has the DNA TGTGCCAGCAGCGAACAGGGTTACGAGCAGTACTTC.